This T cell receptor (beta chain) was captured in a study of graft-versus-host responses after intestinal transplantation. Study overall: Recipients underwent multivisceral, liver-intestinal, or isolated intestinal transplants. Recipients across the board were started on anti-thymocyte globulin induction, then kept on tacrolimus and steroids for around three years.

Grafts had their tissue processed, releasing intraepithelial and lamina propria lymphocytes. Broader study findings: GvH clonotypes were identified within recipient marrow, with a subset emerging first in ileum or blood. Graft-donor T cell macrochimerism coincided with high graft-versus-host to host-versus-graft clonal ratios in allografts.

About this clone: Its matching antigen is unknown.

Germline lookup yields CDR1 LNHDA and CDR2 SQIVND (reference sequence). V trimming: 4 bases; J trimming: 3 bases; junction bases outside the gene matches: 11. The CDR3 covers 18 residues. The data were produced by immunoSEQ multiplex PCR, yet TCRdb's version contains in-frame clones alone and is incomplete. Among 60,000 to 65,000 clones listed, about nine tenths were seen once. Specimen: ileum tissue, collected 357 days after transplant. The chain has TRBV19 and TRBJ2-2, with TRBD2 matching 10 bases. This sequence originates from a human patient who received an intestinal transplant, so some T cells may come from the graft donor. Here the CDR3 DNA reads TGTGCCAGTAGTACCCGTCCGGGACTAGCGTGGGACACCGGGGAGCTGTTTTTT. The encoded protein is CASSTRPGLAWDTGELFF. Full variable domain (rest looked up from reference TRBV19 and TRBJ2-2): DGGITQSPKYLFRKEGQNVTLSCEQNLNHDAMYWYRQDPGQGLRLIYYSQIVNDFQKGDIAEGYSVSREKKESFPLTVTSAQKNPTAFYLCASSTRPGLAWDTGELFFGEGSRLTVL.